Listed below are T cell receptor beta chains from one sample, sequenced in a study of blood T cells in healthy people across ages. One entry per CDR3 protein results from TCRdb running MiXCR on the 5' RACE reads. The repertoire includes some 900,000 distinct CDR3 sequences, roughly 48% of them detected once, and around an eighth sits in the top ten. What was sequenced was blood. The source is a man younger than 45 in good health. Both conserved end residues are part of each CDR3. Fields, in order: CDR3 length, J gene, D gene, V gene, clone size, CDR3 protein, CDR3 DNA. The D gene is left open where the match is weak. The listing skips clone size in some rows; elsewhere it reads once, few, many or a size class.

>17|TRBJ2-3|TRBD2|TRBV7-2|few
CASSLRLAGGGTDTQYF
TGTGCCAGCAGCTTAAGGCTAGCGGGGGGGGGCACAGATACGCAGTATTTT
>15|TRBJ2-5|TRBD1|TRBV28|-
CASSSPGQGGLTQYF
TGTGCCAGCAGTTCCCCGGGACAGGGAGGATTGACCCAGTACTTC
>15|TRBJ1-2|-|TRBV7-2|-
CASRPGGSEIDGYTF
TGTGCCAGCAGACCCGGGGGAAGCGAAATTGATGGCTACACCTTC
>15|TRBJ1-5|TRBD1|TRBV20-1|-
CSARDLGQGVQPQHF
TGCAGTGCTAGAGATCTGGGACAGGGGGTACAGCCCCAGCATTTT
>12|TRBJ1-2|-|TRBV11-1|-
CASSFETDGYTF
TGTGCCAGCAGCTTCGAGACAGATGGCTACACCTTC
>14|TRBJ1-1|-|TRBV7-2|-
CARSLAVGYTEAFF
TGTGCCCGCAGCTTAGCAGTAGGGTACACTGAAGCTTTCTTT
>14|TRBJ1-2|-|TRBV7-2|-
CASSFNQGDYGYTF
TGTGCCAGCAGCTTTAATCAGGGAGACTATGGCTACACCTTC
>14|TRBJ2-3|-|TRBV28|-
CASSSPRQVDTQYF
TGTGCCAGCAGTTCCCCCCGGCAGGTAGATACGCAGTATTTT
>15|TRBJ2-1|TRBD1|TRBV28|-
CASSFVGTGLNEQFF
TGTGCCAGCAGTTTTGTAGGGACAGGGTTGAACGAGCAGTTCTTC
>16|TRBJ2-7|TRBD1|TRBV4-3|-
CASSQDRTGFLYEQYF
TGCGCCAGCAGCCAAGATCGGACAGGATTTCTCTACGAGCAGTACTTC
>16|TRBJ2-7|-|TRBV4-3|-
CASSQDWGASPYEQYF
TGCGCCAGCAGCCAAGATTGGGGGGCATCTCCCTACGAGCAGTACTTC
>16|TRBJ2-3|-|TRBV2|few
CASSVKGAAGTDTQYF
TGTGCCAGCAGCGTTAAAGGCGCCGCCGGCACAGATACGCAGTATTTT
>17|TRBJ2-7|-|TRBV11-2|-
CASSLDRWARGSYEQYF
TGTGCCAGCAGCTTAGATCGTTGGGCCAGGGGCTCCTACGAGCAGTACTTC
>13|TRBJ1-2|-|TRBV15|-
CATSRDQSYGYTF
TGTGCCACCAGCAGAGATCAGTCCTATGGCTACACCTTC
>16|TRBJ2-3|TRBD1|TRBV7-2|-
CACSQRTGGGTDTQYF
TGTGCCTGCAGCCAACGTACAGGGGGCGGCACAGATACGCAGTATTTT
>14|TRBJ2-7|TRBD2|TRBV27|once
CASSVGGARNEQYF
TGTGCCAGCAGTGTGGGAGGGGCGCGCAATGAGCAGTACTTC
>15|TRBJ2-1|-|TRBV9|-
CASSSTSGGSDEQFF
TGTGCCAGCAGCTCAACATCCGGGGGCTCGGATGAGCAGTTCTTC
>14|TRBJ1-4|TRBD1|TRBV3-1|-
CASSPGQGPGKLFF
TGTGCCAGCAGCCCCGGACAGGGCCCTGGAAAACTGTTTTTT
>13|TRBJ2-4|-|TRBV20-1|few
CSAERLVGNIQYF
TGCAGTGCGGAAAGACTAGTGGGAAACATTCAGTACTTC
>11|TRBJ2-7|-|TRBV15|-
CATSYNYEQYF
TGTGCCACCAGCTATAATTACGAGCAGTACTTC
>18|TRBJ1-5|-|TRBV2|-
CASSDHPQGRRGNQPQHF
TGTGCCAGCAGTGACCACCCCCAGGGAAGGAGGGGCAATCAGCCCCAGCATTTT
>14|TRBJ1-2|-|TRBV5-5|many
CASSPRTANYGYTF
TGTGCCAGCAGCCCCCGGACAGCTAACTATGGCTACACCTTC
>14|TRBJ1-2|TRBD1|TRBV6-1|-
CASSDRVQNYGYTF
TGTGCCAGCAGCGACAGGGTACAAAACTATGGCTACACCTTC
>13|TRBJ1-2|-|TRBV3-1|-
CASSQEGAVGYTF
TGTGCCAGCAGCCAAGAGGGGGCCGTGGGCTACACCTTC
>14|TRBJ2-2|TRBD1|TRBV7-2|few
CASSPSGQGGELFF
TGTGCCAGCAGCCCATCGGGACAGGGAGGGGAGCTGTTTTTT
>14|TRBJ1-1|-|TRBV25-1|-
CASSEYGGNTEAFF
TGTGCCAGCAGTGAATATGGAGGGAACACTGAAGCTTTCTTT
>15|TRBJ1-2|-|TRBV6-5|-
CASSTGTADNYGYTF
TGTGCCAGCAGCACCGGGACGGCTGATAACTATGGCTACACCTTC
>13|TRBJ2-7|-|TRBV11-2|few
CASSLDLGYEQYF
TGTGCCAGCAGCTTAGATCTAGGCTACGAGCAGTACTTC
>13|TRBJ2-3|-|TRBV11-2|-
CASSQALGDTQYF
TGTGCCAGCAGCCAAGCCCTCGGGGATACGCAGTATTTT
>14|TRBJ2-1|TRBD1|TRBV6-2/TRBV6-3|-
CASRETGVINEQFF
TGTGCCAGCAGAGAGACAGGGGTAATTAATGAGCAGTTCTTC
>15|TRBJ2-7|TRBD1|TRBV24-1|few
CATSETGALSYEQYF
TGTGCCACCAGTGAAACAGGGGCTCTCTCCTACGAGCAGTACTTC
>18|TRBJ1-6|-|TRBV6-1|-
CASSQRQVGRQHNSPLHF
TGTGCCAGCAGTCAGCGACAGGTTGGACGTCAACATAATTCACCCCTCCACTTT
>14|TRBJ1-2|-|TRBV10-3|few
CAISEAGRAYGYTF
TGTGCCATCAGTGAGGCGGGCAGGGCCTATGGCTACACCTTC
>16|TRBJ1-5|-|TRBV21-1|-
CASSGAEQGRNQPQHF
TGTGCCAGCAGCGGGGCGGAGCAGGGCCGCAATCAGCCCCAGCATTTT
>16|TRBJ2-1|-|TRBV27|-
CASSHGMTASYNEQFF
TGTGCCAGCAGCCATGGCATGACGGCCTCCTACAATGAGCAGTTCTTC
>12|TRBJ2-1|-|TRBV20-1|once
CSARGTINEQFF
TGCAGTGCTAGAGGGACTATCAATGAGCAGTTCTTC
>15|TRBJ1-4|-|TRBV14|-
CASSQVGSRNEKLFF
TGTGCCAGCAGCCAAGTGGGATCGAGGAATGAAAAACTGTTTTTT
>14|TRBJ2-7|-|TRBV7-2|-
CASSHDLSYNEQYF
TGTGCCAGCAGCCATGACCTCTCCTACAATGAGCAGTACTTC
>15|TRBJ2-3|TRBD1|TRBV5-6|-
CASSSLDRDTDTQYF
TGTGCCAGCAGCTCCCTGGACAGGGACACAGATACGCAGTATTTT
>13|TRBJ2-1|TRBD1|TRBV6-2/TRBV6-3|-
CASSSRDRDEQFF
TGTGCCAGCAGTTCCCGGGACAGGGATGAGCAGTTCTTC
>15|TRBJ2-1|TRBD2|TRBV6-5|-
CAGSWQRGLGNEQFF
TGTGCCGGCAGCTGGCAGCGGGGCTTGGGCAATGAGCAGTTCTTC
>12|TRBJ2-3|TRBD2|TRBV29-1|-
CSAGGDLDTQYF
TGCAGCGCCGGGGGGGATCTAGATACGCAGTATTTT
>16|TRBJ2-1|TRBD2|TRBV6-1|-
CASTASGVRSYNEQFF
TGTGCCAGCACGGCTAGCGGGGTTAGGTCCTACAATGAGCAGTTCTTC
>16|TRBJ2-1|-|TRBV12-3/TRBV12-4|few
CASSLFPQGPYNEQFF
TGTGCCAGCAGTTTATTTCCACAGGGCCCCTACAATGAGCAGTTCTTC
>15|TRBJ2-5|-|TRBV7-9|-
CASSSARTLQETQYF
TGTGCCAGCAGCTCAGCACGGACTTTACAAGAGACCCAGTACTTC
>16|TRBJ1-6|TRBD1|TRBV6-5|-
CAGSYSRDRANSPLYF
TGTGCCGGCAGTTACTCGAGAGACAGGGCCAATTCACCCCTCTACTTT
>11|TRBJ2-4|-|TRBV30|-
CAWSGGFKQYF
TGTGCCTGGAGTGGTGGGTTCAAGCAGTACTTC
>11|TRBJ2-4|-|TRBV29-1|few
CSVQGENIQYF
TGCAGCGTTCAGGGTGAAAACATTCAGTACTTC
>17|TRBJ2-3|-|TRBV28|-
CASSSRTRGPSPDTQYF
TGTGCCAGCAGTTCCCGAACGCGGGGGCCATCTCCAGATACGCAGTATTTT
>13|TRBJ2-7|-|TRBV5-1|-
CASSLAHSYEQYF
TGCGCCAGCAGCTTGGCACACTCCTACGAGCAGTACTTC
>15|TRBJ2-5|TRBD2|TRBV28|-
CASSLEREARWTQYF
TGTGCCAGCAGCCTCGAGCGGGAGGCCCGGTGGACCCAGTACTTC
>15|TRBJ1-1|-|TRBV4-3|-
CASSQGTVQNTEAFF
TGCGCCAGCAGCCAAGGGACAGTCCAAAACACTGAAGCTTTCTTT
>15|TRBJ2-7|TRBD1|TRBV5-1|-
CASSLVRDRADEQYF
TGCGCCAGCAGCTTGGTCCGGGACAGGGCCGACGAGCAGTACTTC
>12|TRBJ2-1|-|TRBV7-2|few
CASSLWEKEQFF
TGTGCCAGCAGCCTATGGGAGAAGGAGCAGTTCTTC